This passage covers 16 T cell receptor beta chains from one sample sequenced in a study of blood T cell repertoires in COVID-19 (TCRdb year 2020). Libraries were constructed by the immunoSEQ multiplex PCR assay. This immuneACCESS table, as held by TCRdb, lists in-frame sequences with V and J called but not all clones. Of the missing ones, under half trace to an unresolved V gene in checked studies; the others have no known cause. The sample table records roughly 150,000 clones; 89% of these occur just once. The top ten hold about 2.8% of the sample. Material for sequencing was peripheral blood. Source of these receptors: a man aged 55 to 70 with acute or convalescent COVID-19.

The V gene is TRBV24-1, the J gene TRBJ1-5, with a tentative D call TRBD1 (6 bases). V shed 9 bases and J shed 0 bases, with 11 bases lying between them. CDR3 length: 14 amino acids. Germline V gene sequence: CDR1 KGHDR, CDR2 SFDVKD. This CDR3 reads CATRRQASNQPQHF. The CDR3 DNA is TGTGCCACCCGAAGACAGGCTAGCAATCAGCCCCAGCATTTT.

This clone was found a few times. The sample has other DNA sequences that encode this CDR3 too. The V and J genes are TRBV5-4 and TRBJ2-7, with TRBD1 matching 8 bases. The CDR3 runs to 14 residues. V was pared by 3 bases and J by 10 bases, with 12 bases of the junction left unmatched. The V gene's germline CDR1 is SGHNT and CDR2 YYREEE (reference sequence). The CDR3 nucleotides read TGTGCCAGCAGCTCAGGACAGGGAGGAGGAGGACAGTACTTC. Encoded protein: CASSSGQGGGGQYF.

This chain links TRBV2 with TRBJ1-4, with a possible D match to TRBD1 (5 bases). Germline CDR1 is SNHLY and CDR2 is FYNNEI. Deletions cut 7 bases from V and 5 bases from J, with 17 bases between. The CDR3 extends over 15 amino acids. The chain's CDR3 is CASTRDSLGNEKLFF. The CDR3, as DNA: TGTGCCAGCACCCGGGACTCCCTGGGGAATGAAAAACTGTTTTTT. Full variable domain (missing parts from reference TRBV2 and TRBJ1-4): EPEVTQTPSHQVTQMGQEVILRCVPISNHLYFYWYRQILGQKVEFLVSFYNNEISEKSEIFDDQFSVERPDGSNFTLKIRSTKLEDSAMYFCASTRDSLGNEKLFFGSGTQLSVL.

The count of this clone is one. This rearrangement joins TRBV10-3 to TRBJ2-2; TRBD1 matches 7 bases. The CDR3 runs to 15 residues. The trim removed 5 bases at V and 3 bases at J, leaving 6 bases unmatched. The germline V gene encodes CDR1 ENHRY and CDR2 SYGVKD. The CDR3 region is CAISLTQGDTGELFF. CDR3 DNA sequence: TGTGCCATCAGTCTGACTCAGGGGGACACCGGGGAGCTGTTTTTT.

The chain employs TRBV10-3 and TRBJ1-1; 8 bases are a match to TRBD1. Germline loops: CDR1 ENHRY, CDR2 SYGVKD. The CDR3 spans 13 residues. The V gene end was trimmed by 3 bases and the J gene end by 6 bases; junction bases not matched to a gene: 3. CDR3 bases: TGTGCCATCAGTGAAACAGGGGGGGCTGAAGCTTTCTTT. Its protein is CAISETGGAEAFF.

The chain couples TRBV30 to TRBJ1-2; D is unresolved. This CDR3 region has 15 residues. Trimming stripped 2 bases from V and 2 bases from J, with 15 bases between. Germline assignment: CDR1 GTSNPN and CDR2 SVGIG (reference sequence). Here the CDR3 DNA reads TGTGCCTGGAGTCTTGTGGGCACAAGAAACTATGGCTACACCTTC. Protein product: CAWSLVGTRNYGYTF.

This rearrangement joins TRBV19 to TRBJ1-6; possibly TRBD1 for D (5 bases). CDR3 length equals 16 residues. V lost 4 bases and J lost 7, with 17 bases in between. CDR1 LNHDA and CDR2 SQIVND come from the germline V gene (reference sequence). This chain's CDR3 is CASSTAWGGMNSPLHF. CDR3 nucleotide sequence: TGTGCCAGTAGTACCGCGTGGGGGGGGATGAATTCACCCCTCCACTTT.

The V call is TRBV19, the J call TRBJ1-5; D is possibly TRBD1 (6 bases). Germline values: CDR1 LNHDA, CDR2 SQIVND (reference sequence). V lost 5 bases to trimming and J lost 3 bases, with 11 bases between them. The CDR3 spans 14 residues. The CDR3 DNA reads as TGTGCCAGTAGTGTTGGACAGAACAATCAGCCCCAGCATTTT. Encoded protein: CASSVGQNNQPQHF.

The CDR3 nucleotides read TGTGCCAGTAGTAGGTCAGATAATTCACCCCTCCACTTT. It specifies CASSRSDNSPLHF. The rearrangement uses TRBV19 and TRBJ1-6; D not resolved. Trimming pared 4 bases from V and 5 bases from J, leaving 6 bases between. The CDR3 is made up of 13 amino acids. Germline V gene data show CDR1 as LNHDA and CDR2 as SQIVND (reference sequence).

The table lists this clone with a count of one. The chain joins TRBV7-6 to TRBJ2-7; 9 nucleotides match TRBD1. V dropped 5 bases and J dropped 5; count of bases not matched to a gene: 4. The CDR3 spans 13 residues. Germline values: CDR1 SGHVS, CDR2 FNYEAQ. The CDR3, as DNA: TGTGCCAGCAGCCGGGACAGGGCGGACGAGCAGTACTTC. Protein: CASSRDRADEQYF.

The V call is TRBV5-8, the J call TRBJ1-2, with 8 bases lining up with TRBD1. CDR1 is SGHTS, CDR2 YDEGEE, per germline. The trim removed 4 bases at V and 7 bases at J, leaving 6 bases unmatched. This CDR3 region has 13 residues. The CDR3 DNA is TGTGCCAGCAGCAGCACAGGGGGAATTGGCTACACCTTC. Residues: CASSSTGGIGYTF.

The gene calls are TRBV19 and TRBJ1-4; 9 bases are shared with TRBD1. CDR1 LNHDA and CDR2 SQIVND come from the germline V gene (reference sequence). This CDR3 is built from 15 residues. V was pared by 6 bases and J by 8 bases, with 10 bases of the junction left unmatched. The CDR3 DNA reads TGTGCCAGTAGACCCCCCGGGACAGGGCAAGAAAAACTGTTTTTT. This sequence encodes CASRPPGTGQEKLFF.

The V and J genes are TRBV4-1 and TRBJ2-7; 13 bases are shared with TRBD2. The CDR3 loop spans 20 amino acids. V shed 3 bases and J 2 bases; nucleotides not matched to a gene: 16. CDR1 MGHRA and CDR2 YSYEKL come from the germline V gene. CDR3 region: CASSHPGLAGPPVIPYEQYF. Written as DNA, the CDR3 is TGCGCCAGCAGCCATCCGGGACTAGCGGGGCCCCCGGTAATCCCCTACGAGCAGTACTTC.

The chain couples TRBV24-1 to TRBJ2-3; tentative D call: TRBD2 (6 bases). The V gene's germline CDR1 is KGHDR and CDR2 SFDVKD. The CDR3 loop spans 12 amino acids. V gave up 5 bases and J gave up 10 bases, with 12 bases separating them. CDR3 in DNA: TGTGCCACCAGTGGCGGGGATCTAGCGCAGTATTTT. As protein: CATSGGDLAQYF.

V gene TRBV5-4 combines with J gene TRBJ2-1; TRBD2 agrees at 10 bases. The V gene end was trimmed by 3 bases and the J gene end by 6 bases; junction bases not matched to a gene: 3. Germline V lookup: CDR1 SGHNT, CDR2 YYREEE (reference sequence). The CDR3 has 14 residues. CDR3 region: CASSYGLAANEQFF. The CDR3 DNA is TGTGCCAGCAGCTACGGACTAGCGGCCAATGAGCAGTTCTTC.

CDR3 sequence reads: CASSAGTGGTDTQYF. In DNA form, the CDR3 reads TGTGCCAGCAGTGCAGGGACAGGGGGGACAGATACGCAGTATTTT. The rearrangement uses TRBV6-4 and TRBJ2-3; 11 bases are shared with TRBD1. Germline CDR1 reads MRHNA; CDR2 reads SNTAGT. J lost 3 bases, V lost 4 bases, and 3 bases had no gene match. This CDR3 has 15 residues.